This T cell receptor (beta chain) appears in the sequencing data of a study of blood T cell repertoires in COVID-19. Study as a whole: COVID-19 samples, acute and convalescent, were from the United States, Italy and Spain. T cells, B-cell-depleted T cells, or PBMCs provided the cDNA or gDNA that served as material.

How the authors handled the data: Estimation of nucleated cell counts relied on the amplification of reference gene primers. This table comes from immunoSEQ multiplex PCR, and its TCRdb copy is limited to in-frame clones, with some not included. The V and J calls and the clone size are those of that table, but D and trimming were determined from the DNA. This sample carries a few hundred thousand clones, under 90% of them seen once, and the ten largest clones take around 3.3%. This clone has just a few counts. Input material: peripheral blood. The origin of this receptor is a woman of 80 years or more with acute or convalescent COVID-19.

The CDR3 protein is CASSGGTGAGETQYF. CDR3 coding DNA: TGTGCCAGCAGCGGAGGGACAGGGGCCGGGGAGACCCAGTACTTC. V gene TRBV27 combines with J gene TRBJ2-5, with 10 bases that match TRBD1. The CDR3 totals 15 residues. With V trimmed by 6 bases and J by 5 bases, 9 bases remained unmatched. The V gene's germline CDR1 is MNHEY and CDR2 SMNVEV (reference sequence).